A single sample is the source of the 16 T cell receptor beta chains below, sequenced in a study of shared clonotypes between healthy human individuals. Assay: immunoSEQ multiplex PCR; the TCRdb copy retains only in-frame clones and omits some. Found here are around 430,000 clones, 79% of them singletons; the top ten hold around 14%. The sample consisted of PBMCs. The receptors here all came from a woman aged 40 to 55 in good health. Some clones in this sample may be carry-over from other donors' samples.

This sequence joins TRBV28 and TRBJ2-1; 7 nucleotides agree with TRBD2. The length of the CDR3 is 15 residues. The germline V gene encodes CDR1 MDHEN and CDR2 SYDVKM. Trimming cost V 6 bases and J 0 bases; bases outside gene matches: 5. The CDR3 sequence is CASRAPGGSYNEQFF. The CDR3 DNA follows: TGTGCCAGCAGGGCCCCGGGGGGCTCCTACAATGAGCAGTTCTTC.

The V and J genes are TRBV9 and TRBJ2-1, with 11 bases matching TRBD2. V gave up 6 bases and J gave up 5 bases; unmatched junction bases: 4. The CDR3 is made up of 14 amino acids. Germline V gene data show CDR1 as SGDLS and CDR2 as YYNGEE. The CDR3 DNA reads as TGTGCCAGCACTCCTAGCGGGGGGAACAATGAGCAGTTCTTC. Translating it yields CASTPSGGNNEQFF.

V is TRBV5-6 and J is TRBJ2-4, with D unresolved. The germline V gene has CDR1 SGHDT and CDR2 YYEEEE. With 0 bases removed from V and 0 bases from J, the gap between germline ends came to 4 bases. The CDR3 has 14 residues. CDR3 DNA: TGTGCCAGCAGCTTGGTGGGAGCCAAAAACATTCAGTACTTC. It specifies CASSLVGAKNIQYF.

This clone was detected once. The CDR3: CSVRGVGKDGYTF. The DNA for the CDR3 is TGCAGCGTGCGCGGGGTGGGTAAAGATGGCTACACCTTC. This rearrangement joins TRBV29-1 to TRBJ1-2, with D unresolved. V was clipped by 6 bases and J by 6 bases, with 17 bases between them. The CDR3 totals 13 residues. Germline V gene data show CDR1 as SQVTM and CDR2 as ANQGSEA.

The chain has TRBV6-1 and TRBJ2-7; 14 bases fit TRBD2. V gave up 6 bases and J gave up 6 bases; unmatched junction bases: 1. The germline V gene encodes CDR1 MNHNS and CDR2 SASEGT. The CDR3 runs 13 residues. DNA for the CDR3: TGTGCCAGCAGGACTAGCGGGAGGGGCGAGCAGTACTTC. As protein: CASRTSGRGEQYF.

The CDR3 here is CAWIPQGKFHEQYF. CDR3 DNA: TGTGCCTGGATTCCCCAGGGCAAATTCCACGAGCAGTACTTC. The V call is TRBV30, the J call TRBJ2-7; perhaps TRBD1 as D (5 bases). The CDR3 contains 14 residues. V lost 4 bases and J 5 bases, leaving 18 bases between the germline ends. Looked up from germline, CDR1 is GTSNPN and CDR2 is SVGIG (reference sequence).

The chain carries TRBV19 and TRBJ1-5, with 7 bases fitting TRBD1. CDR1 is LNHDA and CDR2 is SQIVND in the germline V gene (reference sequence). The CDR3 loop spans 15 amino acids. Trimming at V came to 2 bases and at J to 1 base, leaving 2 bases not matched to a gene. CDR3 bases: TGTGCCAGTAGTATAATGACAGGGAGCAATCAGCCCCAGCATTTT. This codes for CASSIMTGSNQPQHF.

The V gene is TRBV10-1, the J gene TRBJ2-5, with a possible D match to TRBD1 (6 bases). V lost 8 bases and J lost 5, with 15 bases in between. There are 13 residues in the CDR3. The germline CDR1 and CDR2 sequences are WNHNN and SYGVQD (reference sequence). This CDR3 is CASLDSFAETQYF. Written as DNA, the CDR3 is TGCGCCAGCTTGGACAGTTTCGCGGAGACCCAGTACTTC.

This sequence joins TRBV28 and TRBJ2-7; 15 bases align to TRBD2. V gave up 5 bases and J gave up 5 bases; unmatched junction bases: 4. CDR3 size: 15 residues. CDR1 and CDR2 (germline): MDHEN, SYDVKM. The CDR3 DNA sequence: TGTGCCAGCAGTGGACTAGCGGGAGGGCCCCACGAGCAGTACTTC. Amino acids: CASSGLAGGPHEQYF.

CDR3 residues: CASSLGTGGGDEQYF. CDR3 DNA sequence: TGTGCCAGCAGCTTGGGGACAGGGGGCGGAGACGAGCAGTACTTC. The V and J genes are TRBV7-2 and TRBJ2-7; 12 nucleotides line up with TRBD1. The junction had 5 bases not matched to a gene; V was cut back by 3 bases and J by 5 bases. CDR1 is SGHTA, CDR2 FQGNSA, per germline. The CDR3 contains 15 residues.

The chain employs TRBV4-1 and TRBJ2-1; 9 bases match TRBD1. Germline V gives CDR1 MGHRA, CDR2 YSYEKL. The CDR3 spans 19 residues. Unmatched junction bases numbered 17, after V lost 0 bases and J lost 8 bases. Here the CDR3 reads CASSQDLRSGTGRTHEQFF. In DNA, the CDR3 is TGCGCCAGCAGCCAAGATTTGAGGTCCGGGACAGGGAGGACACATGAGCAGTTCTTC.

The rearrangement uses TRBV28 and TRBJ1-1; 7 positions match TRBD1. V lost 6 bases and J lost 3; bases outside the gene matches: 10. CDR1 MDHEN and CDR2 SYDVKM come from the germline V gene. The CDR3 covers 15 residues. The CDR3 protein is CASSPITGVHTEAFF. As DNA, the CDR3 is TGTGCCAGCAGCCCAATCACAGGGGTTCACACTGAAGCTTTCTTT.

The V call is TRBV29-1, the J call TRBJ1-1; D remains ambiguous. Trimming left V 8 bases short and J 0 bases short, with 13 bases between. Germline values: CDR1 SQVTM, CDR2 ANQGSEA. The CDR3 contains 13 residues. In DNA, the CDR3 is TGCAGCCACAAGGGCCCTATGAACACTGAAGCTTTCTTT. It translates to CSHKGPMNTEAFF.

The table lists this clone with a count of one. CDR3 region: CASSPGQDVGNTIYF. In DNA, the CDR3 is TGTGCCAGCTCACCGGGACAGGATGTCGGAAACACCATATATTTT. The chain carries TRBV18 and TRBJ1-3, with TRBD1 matching 8 bases. Losses at the gene ends were 3 bases for V and 4 bases for J; bases not matched to a gene: 5. This CDR3 is 15 amino acids long. Germline values: CDR1 KGHSH, CDR2 LQKENI.

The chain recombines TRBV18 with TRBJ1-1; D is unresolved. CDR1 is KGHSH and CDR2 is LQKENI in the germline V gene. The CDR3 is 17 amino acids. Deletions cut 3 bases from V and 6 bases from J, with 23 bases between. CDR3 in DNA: TGTGCCAGCTCACCGACTCCGAGCTTGCCGGGGAGCCCTGAAGCTTTCTTT. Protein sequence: CASSPTPSLPGSPEAFF.

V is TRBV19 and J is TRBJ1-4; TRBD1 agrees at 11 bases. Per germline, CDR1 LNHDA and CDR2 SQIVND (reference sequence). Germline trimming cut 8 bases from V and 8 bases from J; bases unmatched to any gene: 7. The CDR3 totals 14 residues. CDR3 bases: TGTGCCAGTGATACCGGGACAGGGGGAGAAAAACTGTTTTTT. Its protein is CASDTGTGGEKLFF. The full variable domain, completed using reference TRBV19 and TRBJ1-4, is DGGITQSPKYLFRKEGQNVTLSCEQNLNHDAMYWYRQDPGQGLRLIYYSQIVNDFQKGDIAEGYSVSREKKESFPLTVTSAQKNPTAFYLCASDTGTGGEKLFFGSGTQLSVL.